A single sample gave rise to the 3 T cell receptor beta chains below, sequenced in a study of CD4 and CD8 cells across lung adenocarcinoma regions. Each CDR3 protein gets one entry after TCRdb re-called the PCR reads with MiXCR. Among about 19,000 distinct CDR3 sequences listed, approximately 50% were seen once. The specimen sequenced was CD8+ T cells from the margin of a lung tumor. The origin of the receptors is a male donor with lung adenocarcinoma. The CD4 and CD8 labels of this study may be unreliable.

In the case of this clonotype: The junction differs from germline at one of its ends, possibly a read error. DNA for the CDR3: TGTGCCAGCAGTCGCCCGCAGGGGGGAGCCAAAAATATGCAGTATTTC. Translation gives CASSRPQGGAKNMQYF. The chain has TRBV6-1 and TRBJ2-3; the D gene is possibly TRBD1 (7 bases). From germline, CDR1 is MNHNS and CDR2 SASEGT. The CDR3 has 16 amino acids.

V and J are TRBV6-1 and TRBJ2-2; D may be TRBD1 (6 bases). Trimming shortened V by 6 bases and J by 1 base, and 9 bases separated the two germline ends. CDR3 length: 14 amino acids. Germline-derived CDR1 and CDR2 are MNHNS and SASEGT. CDR3 protein: CASRKTGNTGELFF. The DNA of the CDR3 is TGTGCCAGCAGGAAGACAGGGAACACCGGGGAGCTGTTTTTT.

This clonotype was counted between two and nine times. This chain links TRBV6-1 with TRBJ1-1, with 7 bases identical to TRBD1. The length of the CDR3 is 13 residues. CDR1 and CDR2 (germline): MNHNS, SASEGT. The trim removed 7 bases at V and 3 bases at J, leaving 5 bases unmatched. For the CDR3, the DNA is TGTGCCAGCAAAGCGACAGGGTACACTGAAGCTTTCTTT. Translation gives CASKATGYTEAFF.